Presented here are 17 T cell receptor beta chains from one specimen sequenced in a study of T cells expressing NK-cell markers. TCRdb re-called the 5' RACE reads and gives one entry per CDR3 protein, without DNA. Recorded here are 200,000 to 300,000 distinct CDR3 sequences; the top ten clones represent more than 3.5%. The sample was blood T cells: a sorted CD56 or NKG2C T cell subset, CD4+ or CD8+ T cells, or bulk PBMC T cells (not recorded which). All receptors come from a woman aged 18 to 69 in good health.

The chain links TRBV10-3 to TRBJ1-4; with no DNA, the TCRdb D assignment of TRBD1 cannot be verified. CDR1 and CDR2 from the germline V gene are ENHRY and SYGVKD. There are 12 residues in the CDR3. The chain's CDR3 is CAIGDRGEKLFF.

V usage is TRBV18 and J usage is TRBJ2-2. In germline, CDR1 is KGHSH, CDR2 LQKENI. This CDR3 spans 16 amino acids. CDR3: CASSPPGRLNTGELFF.

V gene TRBV7-2 combines with J gene TRBJ1-3; TCRdb gives TRBD1 as the D gene, but with no DNA this cannot be confirmed. Germline lookup yields CDR1 SGHTA and CDR2 FQGNSA. This CDR3 spans 13 amino acids. This CDR3 is CASSTEGGNTIYF. Filled out from reference TRBV7-2 and TRBJ1-3, the complete variable domain reads GAGVSQSPSNKVTEKGKDVELRCDPISGHTALYWYRQSLGQGLEFLIYFQGNSAPDKSGLPSDRFSAERTGGSVSTLTIQRTQQEDSAVYLCASSTEGGNTIYFGEGSWLTVV.

CDR3 in amino acids: CASSASGKQDTQYF. The chain couples TRBV9 to TRBJ2-3; the TCRdb D gene call, TRBD1, has no DNA to confirm it. This CDR3 has 14 residues. Germline V gene data show CDR1 as SGDLS and CDR2 as YYNGEE.

The chain uses TRBV20-1 and TRBJ2-3; lacking DNA, the TRBD2 call made by TCRdb goes unchecked. The CDR3 length is 14 residues. Germline loops: CDR1 DFQATT, CDR2 SNEGSKA (reference sequence). The chain's CDR3 is CSASRRSGTDTQYF.

V usage is TRBV15 and J usage is TRBJ2-3. The length of the CDR3 is 16 residues. CDR1 is LNHNV and CDR2 is YYDKDF in the germline V gene (reference sequence). CDR3 protein: CATSRSGGGRTDTQYF.

The chain employs TRBV30 and TRBJ2-7. This CDR3 region has 11 residues. Per germline, CDR1 GTSNPN and CDR2 SVGIG (reference sequence). CDR3 protein: CAWVDFNEQYF.

The chain's CDR3 is CASSQSTGTQYQETQYF. V and J are TRBV4-1 and TRBJ2-5; the TCRdb call, TRBD2, lacks DNA for checking. Germline V CDR1 and CDR2: MGHRA, YSYEKL. The CDR3 spans 17 residues.

The chain uses TRBV2 and TRBJ2-1; TCRdb gives TRBD2 as the D gene, but with no DNA this cannot be confirmed. The CDR3 spans 15 residues. Germline values: CDR1 SNHLY, CDR2 FYNNEI. The chain's CDR3 is CASSKTGLAYNEQFF.

CDR3 residues: CASSYPESGNNEQFF. V gene TRBV6-5 combines with J gene TRBJ2-1. The CDR3 is made up of 15 amino acids. Germline V CDR1 and CDR2: MNHEY, SVGAGI.

The chain combines TRBV12-3 or TRBV12-4 with TRBJ2-1. This CDR3 is 14 amino acids long. The CDR3: CASSLGTTYNEQFF.

The chain links TRBV10-3 to TRBJ2-1; TCRdb names TRBD2, which stays unverified in the absence of DNA. The CDR3 is made up of 14 amino acids. Germline CDR1 and CDR2: ENHRY and SYGVKD. The chain's CDR3 is CAIKAGGNYNEQFF.

The chain has TRBV15 and TRBJ1-2. Germline assignment: CDR1 LNHNV and CDR2 YYDKDF (reference sequence). The CDR3 has 13 residues. The CDR3 region is CATSRDSNYGYTF. Drawing the rest from reference TRBV15 and TRBJ1-2, the complete variable domain is DAMVIQNPRYQVTQFGKPVTLSCSQTLNHNVMYWYQQKSSQAPKLLFHYYDKDFNNEADTPDNFQSRRPNTSFCFLDIRSPGLGDTAMYLCATSRDSNYGYTFGSGTRLTVV.

The chain carries TRBV2 and TRBJ1-4. The CDR3 runs to 11 residues. In germline, CDR1 is SNHLY, CDR2 FYNNEI. The CDR3 spells CASSEVEKLFF.

The genes are TRBV7-6 and TRBJ2-1; TCRdb returns TRBD2, unconfirmable since there is no DNA. The germline V gene has CDR1 SGHVS and CDR2 FNYEAQ. The CDR3 has 17 amino acids. The CDR3 reads CASSIRVLAGAGNEQFF.

The rearrangement links TRBV7-8 to TRBJ2-7; the TCRdb call, TRBD2, lacks DNA for checking. This CDR3 comprises 14 residues. The germline V gene encodes CDR1 SGHVS and CDR2 FQNEAQ. The CDR3 reads CASSPDPLVSEQYF.

The V and J genes are TRBV20-1 and TRBJ2-3; the TCRdb D gene call, TRBD2, has no DNA to confirm it. The CDR3 extends over 16 amino acids. CDR1 is DFQATT and CDR2 is SNEGSKA in the germline V gene (reference sequence). CDR3 sequence reads: CSARGLAGAVTDTQYF.